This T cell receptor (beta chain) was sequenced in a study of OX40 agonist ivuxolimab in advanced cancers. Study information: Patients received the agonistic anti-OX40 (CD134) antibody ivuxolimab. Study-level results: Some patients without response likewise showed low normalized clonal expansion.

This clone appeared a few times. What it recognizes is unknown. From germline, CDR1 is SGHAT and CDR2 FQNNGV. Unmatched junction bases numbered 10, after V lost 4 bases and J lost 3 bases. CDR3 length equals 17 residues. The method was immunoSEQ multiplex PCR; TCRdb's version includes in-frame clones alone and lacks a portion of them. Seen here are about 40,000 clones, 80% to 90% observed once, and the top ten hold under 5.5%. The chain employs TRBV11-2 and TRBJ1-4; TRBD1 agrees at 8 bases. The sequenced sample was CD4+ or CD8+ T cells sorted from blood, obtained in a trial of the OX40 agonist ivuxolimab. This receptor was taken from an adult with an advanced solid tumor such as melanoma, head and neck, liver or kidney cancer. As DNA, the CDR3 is TGTGCCAGCAGCTCTTCAGGGGGCGGAGGGCCTAATGAAAAACTGTTTTTT. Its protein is CASSSSGGGGPNEKLFF.